Listed below are T cell receptor beta chains from one sample, sequenced in a study of blood T cells in healthy people across ages. TCRdb fed the 5' RACE reads into MiXCR, producing one record per CDR3 protein. The repertoire holds 600,000 to 850,000 distinct CDR3 sequences, with just under 25% as singletons. The sample also formed part of further work on T cells of mothers and their children.

The specimen was blood. The receptors shown here come from a boy between 10 and 17 years old in good health. The CDR3 runs from the conserved cysteine through the conserved F or W. Each record gives: CDR3 DNA, CDR3 protein, V gene, J gene, clone size, D gene. D genes are given only for firm matches. Clone size is stated in some rows and not others, as once, few, many or a class when expanded.

cdr3_nt: TGCGCCAGCAGCCCCGGGACTAGCGGACTCTCCTACAATGAGCAGTTCTTC; cdr3_aa: CASSPGTSGLSYNEQFF; v_call: TRBV5-1; j_call: TRBJ2-1; clone_size: few; d_call: TRBD2
cdr3_nt: TGCGCCAGCAGAACCGACACAAACAATGAGCAGTTCTTC; cdr3_aa: CASRTDTNNEQFF; v_call: TRBV5-1; j_call: TRBJ2-1; clone_size: few; d_call: NA
cdr3_nt: TGTGCCAGTAAGCGAGCAATGAACACTGAAGCTTTCTTT; cdr3_aa: CASKRAMNTEAFF; v_call: TRBV19; j_call: TRBJ1-1; clone_size: NA; d_call: NA
cdr3_nt: TGTGCCAGCAGCTTCCCACAGGGTGAGCAGTTCTTC; cdr3_aa: CASSFPQGEQFF; v_call: TRBV7-8; j_call: TRBJ2-1; clone_size: few; d_call: NA
cdr3_nt: TGTGCCAGCAGTTTAGTTCCAGCGTTGAATACGCAGTATTTT; cdr3_aa: CASSLVPALNTQYF; v_call: TRBV27; j_call: TRBJ2-3; clone_size: NA; d_call: NA
cdr3_nt: TGTGCCAGCAGCGGAACCGGGACAGTTGATGCTGGCTACACCTTC; cdr3_aa: CASSGTGTVDAGYTF; v_call: TRBV7-9; j_call: TRBJ1-2; clone_size: many; d_call: TRBD1
cdr3_nt: TGTGCCACCAGCAAGACGGAAAAACTGTTTTTT; cdr3_aa: CATSKTEKLFF; v_call: TRBV15; j_call: TRBJ1-4; clone_size: few; d_call: NA
cdr3_nt: TGTGCCAGCAGCCCTCGCGGTAATTCACCCCTCCACTTT; cdr3_aa: CASSPRGNSPLHF; v_call: TRBV12-3/TRBV12-4; j_call: TRBJ1-6; clone_size: few; d_call: NA
cdr3_nt: TGTGCCATCAGTGAGTCGCCGCAGTATAATGAAAAACTGTTTTTT; cdr3_aa: CAISESPQYNEKLFF; v_call: TRBV10-3; j_call: TRBJ1-4; clone_size: few; d_call: NA
cdr3_nt: TGTGCCAGCAGCGGAACTACCCCGGAAGATACGCAGTATTTT; cdr3_aa: CASSGTTPEDTQYF; v_call: TRBV9; j_call: TRBJ2-3; clone_size: few; d_call: NA
cdr3_nt: TGTGCCAGCAGCTATTCGCCCGGGACTAGCAGGGAGACCCAGTACTTC; cdr3_aa: CASSYSPGTSRETQYF; v_call: TRBV7-2; j_call: TRBJ2-5; clone_size: NA; d_call: TRBD2
cdr3_nt: TGCAGCGGTGAGCCGGGGGGTTCAGAGACCCAGTACTTC; cdr3_aa: CSGEPGGSETQYF; v_call: TRBV29-1; j_call: TRBJ2-5; clone_size: NA; d_call: TRBD2
cdr3_nt: TGCGCCAGCAGCTTGGCAGGGGGCCTGGGGACTGAAGCTTTCTTT; cdr3_aa: CASSLAGGLGTEAFF; v_call: TRBV5-1; j_call: TRBJ1-1; clone_size: NA; d_call: TRBD1
cdr3_nt: TGCAGTGCTAGGGTACCGGGAGATGGCTACACCTTC; cdr3_aa: CSARVPGDGYTF; v_call: TRBV20-1; j_call: TRBJ1-2; clone_size: many; d_call: NA
cdr3_nt: TGTGCCAGCAGTTATGTAGCGGGTGGTCACGAGCAGTACTTC; cdr3_aa: CASSYVAGGHEQYF; v_call: TRBV6-2/TRBV6-3; j_call: TRBJ2-7; clone_size: NA; d_call: TRBD2
cdr3_nt: TGCGCCAGCAGCTTGGTTTCAGGGGGCTTGGGTGAGCAGTACTTC; cdr3_aa: CASSLVSGGLGEQYF; v_call: TRBV5-1; j_call: TRBJ2-7; clone_size: NA; d_call: TRBD1
cdr3_nt: TGTGCCACACGGCGAAGTGCAACTAACGAAAAACTGTTTTTT; cdr3_aa: CATRRSATNEKLFF; v_call: TRBV7-2; j_call: TRBJ1-4; clone_size: few; d_call: NA
cdr3_nt: TGTGCCAGCAGCTTAGGGCAGCCCGGGGGTTATGGCTACACCTTC; cdr3_aa: CASSLGQPGGYGYTF; v_call: TRBV7-9; j_call: TRBJ1-2; clone_size: few; d_call: NA
cdr3_nt: TGTGCCAGCAGCGGCGGGACTAGCGATTACAATGAGCAGTTCTTC; cdr3_aa: CASSGGTSDYNEQFF; v_call: TRBV9; j_call: TRBJ2-1; clone_size: NA; d_call: TRBD2
cdr3_nt: TGTGCCAGCAGCTCAATGGCCCAGCGGGGGTATTACGAGCAGTACTTC; cdr3_aa: CASSSMAQRGYYEQYF; v_call: TRBV7-2; j_call: TRBJ2-7; clone_size: few; d_call: TRBD2
cdr3_nt: TGTGCCAGCAGCGTAGAAGGACAGTTTACAGAGACCCAGTACTTC; cdr3_aa: CASSVEGQFTETQYF; v_call: TRBV9; j_call: TRBJ2-5; clone_size: few; d_call: NA
cdr3_nt: TGTGCCAGCAGCTTAATAGGGGGCGCGGATGGCTACACCTTC; cdr3_aa: CASSLIGGADGYTF; v_call: TRBV7-8; j_call: TRBJ1-2; clone_size: few; d_call: TRBD1
cdr3_nt: TGTGCTAGTGGTTTGTTACCGGGACTAGGGGATGAGCAGTTCTTC; cdr3_aa: CASGLLPGLGDEQFF; v_call: TRBV12-5; j_call: TRBJ2-1; clone_size: NA; d_call: TRBD2
cdr3_nt: TGCGCCAGCAGCCTAAATGGGGATGCTAGGAATGAGCAGTTCTTC; cdr3_aa: CASSLNGDARNEQFF; v_call: TRBV4-1; j_call: TRBJ2-1; clone_size: few; d_call: NA
cdr3_nt: TGTGCCATCGCGGGACCAACTAATGAAAAACTGTTTTTT; cdr3_aa: CAIAGPTNEKLFF; v_call: TRBV2; j_call: TRBJ1-4; clone_size: NA; d_call: NA
cdr3_nt: TGCAGCGTTCAGGGAGGGCCTCTAGGGAATGAGCAGTTCTTC; cdr3_aa: CSVQGGPLGNEQFF; v_call: TRBV29-1; j_call: TRBJ2-1; clone_size: NA; d_call: TRBD2
cdr3_nt: TGTGCCAGCAGCCTCTTGATAGGGGGCGATGGCTACACCTTC; cdr3_aa: CASSLLIGGDGYTF; v_call: TRBV7-9; j_call: TRBJ1-2; clone_size: few; d_call: TRBD1
cdr3_nt: TGCAGTGCTAGAGATCGGGACGGGGACAGCTCCTACAATGAGCAGTTCTTC; cdr3_aa: CSARDRDGDSSYNEQFF; v_call: TRBV20-1; j_call: TRBJ2-1; clone_size: few; d_call: TRBD1
cdr3_nt: TGTGCCAGCAGTTTTGGTACTGGGACAGGGAAAAATGAAAAACTGTTTTTT; cdr3_aa: CASSFGTGTGKNEKLFF; v_call: TRBV12-3/TRBV12-4; j_call: TRBJ1-4; clone_size: NA; d_call: TRBD1
cdr3_nt: TGTGCCAGCAGCCCTGACCCCCTTAGTAGCAATGAGCAGTTCTTC; cdr3_aa: CASSPDPLSSNEQFF; v_call: TRBV11-2; j_call: TRBJ2-1; clone_size: few; d_call: NA
cdr3_nt: TGTGCCATCGGACTAGGCGCCCATGAGCAGTTCTTC; cdr3_aa: CAIGLGAHEQFF; v_call: TRBV10-3; j_call: TRBJ2-1; clone_size: few; d_call: TRBD2
cdr3_nt: TGTGCCAGCAGCTCGCGGGGGGACAGCATCCAAGAGACCCAGTACTTC; cdr3_aa: CASSSRGDSIQETQYF; v_call: TRBV7-9; j_call: TRBJ2-5; clone_size: NA; d_call: NA
cdr3_nt: TGCAGTGCCGATTCCTTAGCGAGGGAGACCCAGTACTTC; cdr3_aa: CSADSLARETQYF; v_call: TRBV20-1; j_call: TRBJ2-5; clone_size: few; d_call: NA
cdr3_nt: TGTGCCAGCAGCCAAGTCTCACAGACAGGCATGGGGACTGAAGCTTTCTTT; cdr3_aa: CASSQVSQTGMGTEAFF; v_call: TRBV4-2; j_call: TRBJ1-1; clone_size: few; d_call: NA
cdr3_nt: TGCGCCAGCAGCCTAAGGGTCCAGGGGGCCGGAACTGAAGCTTTCTTT; cdr3_aa: CASSLRVQGAGTEAFF; v_call: TRBV5-1; j_call: TRBJ1-1; clone_size: NA; d_call: TRBD1
cdr3_nt: TGTGCCAGCAGCAAAGGCGGCACGGGACTCTACAATGACCAGTTCTTC; cdr3_aa: CASSKGGTGLYNDQFF; v_call: TRBV11-2; j_call: TRBJ2-1; clone_size: NA; d_call: NA
cdr3_nt: TGCAGCGTTCGAGGGGGGACCTTCCCCCCGAGTCATGGCTACACCTTC; cdr3_aa: CSVRGGTFPPSHGYTF; v_call: TRBV29-1; j_call: TRBJ1-2; clone_size: NA; d_call: NA
cdr3_nt: TGTGCCAGCAGCCTACCGGGACAGGTATACAATGAGCAGTTCTTC; cdr3_aa: CASSLPGQVYNEQFF; v_call: TRBV28; j_call: TRBJ2-1; clone_size: NA; d_call: TRBD1
cdr3_nt: TGTGCCAGCAGTTACTTACAGGGAGTTGAAGCTTTCTTT; cdr3_aa: CASSYLQGVEAFF; v_call: TRBV27; j_call: TRBJ1-1; clone_size: few; d_call: NA
cdr3_nt: TGTGCCAGCAGGACAGGGAGTCCTGAAGCTTTCTTT; cdr3_aa: CASRTGSPEAFF; v_call: TRBV6-1; j_call: TRBJ1-1; clone_size: few; d_call: TRBD1